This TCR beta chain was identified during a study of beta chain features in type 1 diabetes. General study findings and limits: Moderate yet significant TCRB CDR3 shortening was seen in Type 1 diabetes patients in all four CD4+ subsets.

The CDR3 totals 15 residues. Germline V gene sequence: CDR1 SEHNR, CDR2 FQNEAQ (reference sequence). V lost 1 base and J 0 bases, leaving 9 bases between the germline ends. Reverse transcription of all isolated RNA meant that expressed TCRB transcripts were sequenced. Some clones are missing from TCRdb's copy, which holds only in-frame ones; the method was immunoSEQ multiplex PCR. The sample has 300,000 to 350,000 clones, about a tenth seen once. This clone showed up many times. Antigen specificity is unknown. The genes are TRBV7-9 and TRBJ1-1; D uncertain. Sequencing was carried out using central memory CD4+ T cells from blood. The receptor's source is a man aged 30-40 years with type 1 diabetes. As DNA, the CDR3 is TGTGCCAGCAGCTTAGTTTATTCAATGAACACTGAAGCTTTCTTT. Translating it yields CASSLVYSMNTEAFF.